Sequencing of this TCR beta chain was carried out in a study of glioma-infiltrating T cells after dendritic cell vaccination. Study-level points and caveats: No direct clonality-survival link was found; a diverse polyclonal response may matter.

As for this clone: Its target is not known.

The time point here: after dendritic cell vaccination, including at tumor progression/relapse. All glioblastoma patients lacked an isocitrate dehydrogenase mutation. Assay: immunoSEQ multiplex PCR; the TCRdb copy retains only in-frame clones and omits some. Here the sample spans about 90,000 clones, less than 90% being singletons. V shed 2 bases, J shed 9 bases, and the junction held 11 bases outside the gene matches. This CDR3 is built from 16 residues. The germline CDR1 and CDR2 sequences are SGHDT and YYEEEE. The V call is TRBV5-6, the J call TRBJ2-1, with 10 nucleotides matching TRBD1. The input for sequencing was blood, taken after dendritic cell vaccination. The clonotype comes from a human donor with glioblastoma. The CDR3 nucleotides read TGTGCCAGCAGCTTACCGGACAGGGGGGTTAGAGGTGAGCAGTTCTTC. It yields the protein CASSLPDRGVRGEQFF.